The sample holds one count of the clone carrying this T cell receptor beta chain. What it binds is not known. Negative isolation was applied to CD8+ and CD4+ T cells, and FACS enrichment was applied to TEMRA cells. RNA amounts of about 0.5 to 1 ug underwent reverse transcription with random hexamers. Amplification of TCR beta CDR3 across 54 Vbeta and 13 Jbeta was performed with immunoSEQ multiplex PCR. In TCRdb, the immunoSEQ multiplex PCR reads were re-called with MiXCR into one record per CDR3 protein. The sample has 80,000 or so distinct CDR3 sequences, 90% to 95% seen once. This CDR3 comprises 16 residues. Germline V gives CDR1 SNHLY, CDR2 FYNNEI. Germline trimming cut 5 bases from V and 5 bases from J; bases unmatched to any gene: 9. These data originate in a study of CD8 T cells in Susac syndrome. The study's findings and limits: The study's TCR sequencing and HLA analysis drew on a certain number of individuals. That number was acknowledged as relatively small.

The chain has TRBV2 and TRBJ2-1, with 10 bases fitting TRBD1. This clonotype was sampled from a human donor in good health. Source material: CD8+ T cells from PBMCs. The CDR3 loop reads CASSQMAGTGDNEQFF. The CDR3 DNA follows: TGTGCCAGCAGTCAGATGGCCGGGACAGGGGACAATGAGCAGTTCTTC.